Listed here are 2 T cell receptor beta chains from one sample, sequenced in a study of T cells in Graves' hyperthyroidism and ophthalmopathy. TCR beta CDR3 regions were amplified from RNA transcripts. During a first-round RT-PCR of the TCR CDR3, the HTBI primer set was used. From the multiplex PCR reads, TCRdb called clonotypes with MiXCR, one entry per CDR3 protein. The table lists some 600,000 distinct CDR3 sequences, about 43% of them singletons, with nearly 8.5% in the top ten. Sequences were obtained from peripheral blood or thyroid tissue (not recorded which). These receptors came from a woman aged 18-29 years with Graves' hyperthyroidism.

This clonotype was picked up many times. The chain couples TRBV2 to TRBJ2-7, with D perhaps matching TRBD1 (8 bases). The length of the CDR3 is 14 residues. The germline gives CDR1 SNHLY, CDR2 FYNNEI. V lost 1 base and J lost 5, with 12 bases in between. The CDR3 sequence: CASSEGTGRDEQYF. The CDR3 DNA is TGTGCCAGCAGTGAAGGGACAGGGAGGGACGAGCAGTACTTC.

V is TRBV14 and J is TRBJ1-4, with 8 positions matching TRBD1. The germline V gene has CDR1 SGHDN and CDR2 FVKESK. V lost 0 bases to trimming and J lost 7 bases; unmatched junction nucleotides: 7. The CDR3 extends over 16 amino acids. CDR3: CASSQDYRGLGEKLFF. The CDR3, as DNA: TGTGCCAGCAGCCAAGATTACAGGGGGTTGGGTGAAAAACTGTTTTTT. The whole variable domain, remainder taken from reference TRBV14 and TRBJ1-4, is EAGVTQFPSHSVIEKGQTVTLRCDPISGHDNLYWYRRVMGKEIKFLLHFVKESKQDESGMPNNRFLAERTGGTYSTLKVQPAELEDSGVYFCASSQDYRGLGEKLFFGSGTQLSVL.